Included here is one T cell receptor (beta chain) sequence, with context. It lacks a known antigen. Base qualities were left out, and no much larger clone turns up one base away. TCRbeta CDR3 regions were amplified from genomic DNA by means of the immunoSEQ Assay, a bias-controlled multiplex PCR. The paper's processing steps were these. The number of nucleated cells in each sample was estimated by amplification of reference gene primers within the assay. To quantify the absolute abundance of each unique TCRbeta CDR3 rearrangement, sequence reads were collapsed and filtered. Productive Simpson clonality was computed per sample as the square root of Simpson's diversity index over productive rearrangements. This immuneACCESS table, as held by TCRdb, lists in-frame sequences with V and J called but not all clones. Of the missing ones, under half trace to an unresolved V gene in checked studies; the others have no known cause. D and trimming come from the DNA, and the V and J calls and clone size come from that table. The sample has about 430,000 clones on record, about 88% of them singletons. The ten largest make up around 1.5% of the sample.

These data originate in a study of blood T cell repertoires in COVID-19 (dated by TCRdb to about 2020). At the level of the whole study: Samples from collaborators originated in the United States, Italy and Spain and spanned both the acute and convalescent phases of COVID-19. The prospective study material was composed of cDNA or gDNA derived from T cells, B-cell-depleted T cells, or PBMCs. Deeply sampled blood TCRbeta repertoires from subjects exposed to, actively infected with, or recovered from COVID-19 were included in the dataset. A freely available public database, intended as a resource for researchers studying the immune response to SARS-CoV-2, is where the repertoires were released. Samples came from the ongoing ImmuneRACE study (first 160 participants) plus 1,254 subjects from 6 global collaborators. Sample metadata almost always included a de-identified subject ID, COVID-19 status, age in years and sex. Where available, HLA class I and class II types were obtained from metadata supplied by the sample provider rather than from assay-based typing.

Points the paper makes about the study in general: The quantity of clinical and demographic metadata differed by source and by participant and was supplied without curation.

CDR1 and CDR2 (MNHNS, SASEGT) derive from the germline V gene. V is cut by 1 base and J by 4 bases, and the space between the germline ends is 5 bases. The cysteine opens and the phenylalanine closes a CDR3 of 13 amino acids. Only CDR3 DNA is held: 39 bases, read in frame from base 1. Participants in the prospective study were aged roughly 18 to 100 years, lived in about two dozen United States geographic areas, and enrolled through a virtual design. To assign participants to cohorts, the prospective study relied on clinical history that participants themselves reported in a screening survey and a study questionnaire. A participant counted as exposed if, within 2 weeks of entering the study, that participant had been in contact with someone who had a PCR-confirmed or clinician-diagnosed COVID-19 case. Mobile phlebotomists in the prospective study collected whole blood, serum and a nasopharyngeal or oropharyngeal swab from every participant. Participants in the prospective study had the option to provide additional blood draws and questionnaires over an approximately 2-month period. Blood samples from the prospective study were shipped frozen or at room temperature prior to DNA extraction.

The sample was PBMCs or T cells enriched from blood (not recorded which). Here the chain combines TRBV6-1 and TRBJ1-3, with the D gene not clear enough to name. This receptor was identified in a young woman who had been exposed to COVID-19. The nucleotide sequence reads TGTGCCAGCAGTGAAGGGGCCGGAAACACCATATATTTT. It codes for CASSEGAGNTIYF.